The present TCR beta chain was sequenced within a study of cytomegalovirus exposure and HLA in healthy donors (dated 2017 in TCRdb). Turning to the overall study: An earlier analysis of 587 of the donors reported 250 to 300 Gb of sequence data and 117 million unique TCR beta sequences obtained from about 170 million T cells. About 300 gigabases of sequencing data and tens of millions of unique TCR sequences were included in an early release covering about 700 HLA-typed donors. The genetic ancestry cluster associated with self-reported Caucasian donors included over 80% of the roughly 390 genotyped donors. The aim of the study was to test whether cataloging public T cell receptors could identify signatures of past pathogen exposure. The study profiled the T cell repertoires of about 640 subjects by immunosequencing and related them to cytomegalovirus serostatus. Along with the roughly 610-subject first cohort, a separate validation cohort of 120 different subjects was used. To predict cytomegalovirus infection status, the study combined high-throughput TCR immunosequencing, statistical association of individual TCRs with disease status, and machine learning. A later analysis re-analyzed previously published TCR beta repertoires from roughly 600 donors and added high-resolution HLA genotyping to study TCR occurrence patterns. In the later analysis, no new phenotypic data were used to find candidate immune exposures; instead, reliance was placed on TCR beta sequences and their occurrence across donors. An earlier analysis of 587 of the donors used high-throughput TCR beta sequencing to judge whether each TCR beta V gene segment behaved as functional or pseudogenic. Donor age, sex, ethnicity and CMV serostatus were compiled together with the repertoire data. Genome-wide SNP genotypes for about three fifths of the 666 donors were used in a later genetic analysis, which treated that subset as a discovery cohort. Every discovery cohort repertoire had been produced on one sequencing platform. HLA typing included class I and class II loci at four-digit resolution. The number of donors typed differed by locus, with about 629-630 for A, B, C, DRB1 and DQB1, around 500 for DQA1, approximately 570 for DPA1, and some 470 for DPB1. Because of strong linkage in the cohort, roughly five DR-DQ haplotypes were treated as single units for association and clustering. Across 300 to 500 genotyped donors of the cohort, an average of roughly 200,000 unique TCR beta nucleotide sequences per donor were sequenced, and approximately 17% of those sequences were non-productive. Here is what the overall study found, with its caveats: A later genetic analysis associated a missense DCLRE1C variant with V-gene and J-gene trimming of TCR beta chains, and an independent cohort replicated the association. In both the original and validation cohorts, the classifier was reported to diagnose cytomegalovirus status with high specificity and sensitivity. In an earlier analysis of 587 of the donors, most TCR beta V segments appeared in productive rearrangements about 90% or about 30% of the time, broadly matching IMGT annotations. Because counts were too low, 15 to 20 rarely observed V segments, including chromosome 9 orphons, were excluded from the earlier analysis of 587 of the donors. CMV serostatus was the only immune exposure information available for the cohort. The sequencing pipeline was judged likely to have produced a cluster of highly shared sequence variants as a technical artifact. The authors suggested that the approach could potentially be extended to other disease states and immunological phenotypes. According to a later genetic analysis, donors in an Asian-associated ancestry cluster had fewer N-insertions in productive TCRs than the approximately 710-donor mean. This cohort had only TCR beta chains sequenced, and the lack of alpha or paired-chain data limited which features could be detected. When HLA alleles, especially DR and DQ, strongly co-occurred, attributing TCR associations to individual alleles was difficult. Because some donors lacked HLA typing at each locus, the association tests relied only on the typed subset. According to a later analysis, TCR association rates differed among HLA loci, with DRB1 alleles showing the most associated TCRs and HLA-C alleles showing the fewest. In a later analysis, around 15,000 TCR beta sequences were associated with specific HLA alleles at a false discovery rate of 0.05. In a later analysis, HLA-associated TCR beta chains showed more clonal expansion and lower generation probabilities than non-associated chains that were equally common. A further reported finding was that TCR beta sequences accurately predicted the HLA-A and HLA-B alleles for most subjects in the first cohort. The 87-base-pair reads could not distinguish some IMGT-functional V segments, including TRBV6-2 and TRBV6-3, so those segments were excluded. In a later analysis, most CMV-associated TCR beta chains were found to appear HLA-restricted, with HLA associations seemingly driven largely by CMV exposure. Linkage disequilibrium might explain the correlated functional status among segregating V segments, but an unknown experimental factor could not be ruled out. Several of the top co-occurrence clusters appeared to be linked to parvovirus B19, influenza, CMV and Epstein-Barr virus, according to a later analysis. In vitro tests confirmed that a few of the cytomegalovirus-associated TCR beta chains recognize cytomegalovirus antigens. Presence/absence analyses assumed roughly uniform sequencing depth across donors, an assumption that may not hold. The study gave a list of 150 to 200 TCR beta chains associated with cytomegalovirus. Most TCR sequences were seen in very few donors, while some public TCRs were found in many individuals.

Concerning this clone itself: No cognate antigen has been identified for it. Base qualities are missing; no much larger clone stands one base away.

Libraries were made using the immunoSEQ multiplex PCR assay. The multiplex PCR relied on a mix of 60 forward primers for TCR Vbeta segments and 13 reverse primers for TCR Jbeta segments. The CDR3 region of rearranged TCR beta genes was amplified from genomic DNA by a multiplex PCR assay. Amplified TCR beta libraries were sequenced as 87-base-pair reads on the Illumina HiSeq System. In the source study's methods: In a later analysis, some 80 million unique TCR beta chains were counted across the approximately 640 repertoires, and approximately 9.9 million of these chains were shared by at least two donors. Raw reads were error-corrected and collapsed into unique sequences with a nearest-neighbor algorithm that merged closely related sequences to remove PCR and sequencing errors. Alignment of CDR3 sequences to IMGT reference sequences was used to assign V, D and J gene segments. For a sequence to be retained, a match of at least six nucleotides was required to both a V gene segment and a J gene segment. Rearrangements were classified as productive when the CDR3 lacked stop codons and remained in frame with V and J, and all other rearrangements were classified as non-productive. Following IMGT convention, CDR3 was defined as the stretch from the second conserved V-encoded cysteine up to the conserved J-encoded phenylalanine. Sequences without an unambiguous match to a single V gene segment were excluded from the earlier analysis of about 600 of the donors. In an earlier analysis of approximately 590 of the donors, a V segment was called functional when productive rearrangements were above 56.7%, and segregating when the standard deviation between donors exceeded 5%. A statistical classification framework was built for diagnosing cytomegalovirus status from the catalog of TCR beta chain sequences. In a later analysis, TCR nucleotide sequences were compared against IMGT/GENE-DB human TR gene sequences so that V and J genes could be assigned. Using the TCRdist pipeline, a later analysis assigned CDR3 sequences along with most-parsimonious VDJ recombination scenarios. A later analysis defined each TCR beta chain by its CDR3 amino acid sequence plus V-gene family, and excluded reads lacking a unique V-gene family. In a later analysis, fewer than 650 highly shared, low-generation-probability nucleotide sequences were removed to address suspected cross-contamination and a sequencing artifact. In a later analysis, a clonal expansion index for each public chain was calculated from normalized within-repertoire ranks of inferred template counts. A later analysis computed generation probabilities with a VDJ recombination model fitted to out-of-frame rearrangements, and checked the results against IGoR. Hypergeometric tests were used in a later analysis to score TCR-TCR, TCR-HLA and TCR-CMV co-occurrence, with a repertoire-size bias correction applied to the TCR pairs. In a later analysis, false discovery rates were estimated by permuting HLA or CMV assignments 20 times. In a later analysis, co-occurring TCRs were grouped using DBSCAN, and TCRdist sequence similarity was added for clustering within HLA-allele-positive subsets. Repertoires with fewer than 30,000 or more than 120,000 public chains, plus five repertoires with anomalous nucleotide sharing, were excluded from co-occurrence clustering. TCRdb provides this immuneACCESS table in a form limited to in-frame rearrangements. Some clones are lacking; in checked studies, under half of them reflect an unresolved V gene, and why the rest are absent is not known. That table gives V, J and clone size, and the DNA gave D and trimming. The sample records about 160,000 clones, 55% to 80% of which are singletons. The ten largest clonotypes hold roughly 4.4% of the sample.

V trim: 5 bases; J trim: 4 bases; unmatched bases: 7. Measured from the cysteine to the phenylalanine, the CDR3 is 15 residues long. Only the CDR3 part of the read is kept: 45 bases, read in frame from the first base. The germline V gene yields SGHTA for CDR1 and FQGTGA for CDR2. The cohort consisted of fewer than 700 healthy bone marrow donors. All cohort members were sampled while nominally healthy, although unrecorded immune exposures were likely present. The donor tested CMV seropositive and was one of the 289 seropositive cohort members. Every donor gave a peripheral blood sample, and the peripheral blood mononuclear cells from that sample were used for TCR beta sequencing. The Qiagen DNeasy Blood Extraction Kit was used to extract genomic DNA from the blood cell samples.

Sequenced input: PBMCs. The chain uses TRBV7-3 and TRBJ2-2, with TRBD2 matching 7 junction bases. This clonotype was obtained from a woman aged 18-29 years in good health and CMV-seropositive. The CDR3 region reads CASSVSGVGTGELFF. The bases read TGTGCCAGCAGCGTAAGCGGGGTCGGCACCGGGGAGCTGTTTTTT. Supplemented by the reference TRBV7-3 and TRBJ2-2 proteins around the CDR3, the complete variable domain is GAGVSQTPSNKVTEKGKYVELRCDPISGHTALYWYRQSLGQGPEFLIYFQGTGAADDSGLPNDRFFAVRPEGSVSTLKIQRTERGDSAVYLCASSVSGVGTGELFFGEGSRLTVL.